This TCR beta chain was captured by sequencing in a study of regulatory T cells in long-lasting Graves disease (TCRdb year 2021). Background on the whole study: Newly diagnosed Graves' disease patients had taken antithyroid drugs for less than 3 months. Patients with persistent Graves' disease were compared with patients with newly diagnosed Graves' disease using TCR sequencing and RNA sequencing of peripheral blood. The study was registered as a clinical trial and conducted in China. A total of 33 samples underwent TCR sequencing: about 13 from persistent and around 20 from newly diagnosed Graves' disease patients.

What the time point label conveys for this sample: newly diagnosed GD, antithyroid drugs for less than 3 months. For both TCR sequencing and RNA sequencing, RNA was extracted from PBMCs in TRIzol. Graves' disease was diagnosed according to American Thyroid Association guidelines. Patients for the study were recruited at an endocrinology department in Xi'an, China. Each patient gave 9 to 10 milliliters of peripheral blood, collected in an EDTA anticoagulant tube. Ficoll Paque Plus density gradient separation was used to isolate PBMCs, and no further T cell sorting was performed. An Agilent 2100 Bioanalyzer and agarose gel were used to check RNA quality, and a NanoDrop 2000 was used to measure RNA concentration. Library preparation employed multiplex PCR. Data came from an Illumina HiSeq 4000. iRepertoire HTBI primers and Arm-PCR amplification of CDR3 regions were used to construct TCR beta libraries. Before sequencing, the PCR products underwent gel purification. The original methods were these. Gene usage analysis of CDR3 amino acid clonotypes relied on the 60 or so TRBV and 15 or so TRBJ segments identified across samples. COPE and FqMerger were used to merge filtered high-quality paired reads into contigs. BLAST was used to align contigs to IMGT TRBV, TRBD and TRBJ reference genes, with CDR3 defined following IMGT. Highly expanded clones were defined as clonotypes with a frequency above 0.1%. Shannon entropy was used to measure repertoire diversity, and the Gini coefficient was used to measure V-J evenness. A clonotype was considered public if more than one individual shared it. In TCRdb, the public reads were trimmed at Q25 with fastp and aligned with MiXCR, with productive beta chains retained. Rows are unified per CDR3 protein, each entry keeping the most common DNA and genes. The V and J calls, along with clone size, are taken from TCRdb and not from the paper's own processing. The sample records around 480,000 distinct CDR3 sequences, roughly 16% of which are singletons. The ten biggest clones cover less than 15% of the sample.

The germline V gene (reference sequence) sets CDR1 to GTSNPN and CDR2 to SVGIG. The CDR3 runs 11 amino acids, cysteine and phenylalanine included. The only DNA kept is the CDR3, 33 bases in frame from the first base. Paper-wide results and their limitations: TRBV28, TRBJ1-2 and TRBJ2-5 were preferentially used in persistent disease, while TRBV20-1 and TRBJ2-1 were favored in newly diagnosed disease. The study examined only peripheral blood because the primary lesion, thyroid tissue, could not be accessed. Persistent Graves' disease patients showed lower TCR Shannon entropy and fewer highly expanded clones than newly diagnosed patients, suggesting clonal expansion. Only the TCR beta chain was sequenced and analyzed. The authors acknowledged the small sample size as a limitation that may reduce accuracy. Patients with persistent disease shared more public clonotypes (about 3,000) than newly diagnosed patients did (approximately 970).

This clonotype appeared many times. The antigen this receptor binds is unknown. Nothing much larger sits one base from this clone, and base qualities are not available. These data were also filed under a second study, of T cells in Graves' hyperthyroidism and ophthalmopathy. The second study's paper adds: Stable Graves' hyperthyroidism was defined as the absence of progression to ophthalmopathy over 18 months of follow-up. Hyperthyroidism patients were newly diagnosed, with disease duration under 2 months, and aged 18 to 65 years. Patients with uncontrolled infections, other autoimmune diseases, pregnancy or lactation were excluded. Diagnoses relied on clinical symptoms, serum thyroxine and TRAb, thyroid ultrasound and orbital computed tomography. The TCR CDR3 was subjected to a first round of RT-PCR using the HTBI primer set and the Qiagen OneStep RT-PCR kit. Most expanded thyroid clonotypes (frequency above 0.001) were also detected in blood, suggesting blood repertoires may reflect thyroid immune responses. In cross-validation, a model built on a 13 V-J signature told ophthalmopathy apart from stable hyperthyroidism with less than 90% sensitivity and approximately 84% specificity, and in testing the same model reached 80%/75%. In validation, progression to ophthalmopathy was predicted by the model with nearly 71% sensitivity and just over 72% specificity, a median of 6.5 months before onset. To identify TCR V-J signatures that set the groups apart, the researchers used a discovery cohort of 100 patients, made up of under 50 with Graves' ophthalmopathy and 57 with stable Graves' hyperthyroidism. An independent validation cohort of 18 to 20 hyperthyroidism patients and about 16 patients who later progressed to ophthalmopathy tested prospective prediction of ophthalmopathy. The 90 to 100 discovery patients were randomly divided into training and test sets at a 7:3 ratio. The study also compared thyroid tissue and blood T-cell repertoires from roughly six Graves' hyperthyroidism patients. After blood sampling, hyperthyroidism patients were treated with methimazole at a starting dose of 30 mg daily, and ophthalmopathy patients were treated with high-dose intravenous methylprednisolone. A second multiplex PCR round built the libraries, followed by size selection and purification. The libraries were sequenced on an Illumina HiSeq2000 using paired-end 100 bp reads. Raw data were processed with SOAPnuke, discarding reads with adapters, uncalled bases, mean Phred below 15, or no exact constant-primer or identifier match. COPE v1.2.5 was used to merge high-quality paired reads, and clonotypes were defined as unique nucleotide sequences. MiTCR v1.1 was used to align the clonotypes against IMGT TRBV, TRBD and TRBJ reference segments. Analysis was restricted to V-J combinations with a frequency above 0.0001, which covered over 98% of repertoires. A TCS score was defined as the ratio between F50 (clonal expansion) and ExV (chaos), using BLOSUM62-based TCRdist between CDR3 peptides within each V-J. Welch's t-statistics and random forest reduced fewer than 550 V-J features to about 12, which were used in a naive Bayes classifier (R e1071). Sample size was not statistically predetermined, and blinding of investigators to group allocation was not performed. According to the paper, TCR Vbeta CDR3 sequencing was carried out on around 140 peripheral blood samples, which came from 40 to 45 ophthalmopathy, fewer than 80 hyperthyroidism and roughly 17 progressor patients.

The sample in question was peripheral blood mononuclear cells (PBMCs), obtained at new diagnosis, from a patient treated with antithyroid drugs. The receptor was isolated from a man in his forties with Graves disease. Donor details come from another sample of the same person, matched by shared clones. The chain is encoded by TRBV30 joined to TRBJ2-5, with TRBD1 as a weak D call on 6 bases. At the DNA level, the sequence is TGTGCAACCGCAGGGGAAGAGACCCAGTACTTC. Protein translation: CATAGEETQYF.